These 16 T cell receptor beta chains share one sample of origin, sequenced in a study of blood T cells in healthy people across ages. A second about 6 to 12 cycle PCR used barcoded and J-beta primers. TCRdb recomputed calls from the 5' RACE reads with MiXCR, one row per CDR3 protein. The table has about 800,000 distinct CDR3 sequences, around half seen once; the top ten hold 18%. The sequencing sample was made of blood. The origin of the receptors is an elderly man in good health.

This sequence joins TRBV7-2 and TRBJ2-2; TRBD2 aligns across 7 bases. J lost 5 bases, V lost 0 bases, and 9 bases had no gene match. The CDR3 runs 17 residues. Germline V lookup: CDR1 SGHTA, CDR2 FQGNSA. The CDR3 sequence is CASSLAGGPVYTGELFF. CDR3 coding DNA: TGTGCCAGCAGCTTAGCGGGAGGGCCTGTGTATACCGGGGAGCTGTTTTTT.

The count of this clonotype is one. V gene TRBV7-2 combines with J gene TRBJ2-1; 15 positions match TRBD2. CDR3 length equals 17 residues. Germline values: CDR1 SGHTA, CDR2 FQGNSA. J lost 7 bases, V lost 0 bases, and 4 bases had no gene match. CDR3 residues: CASSLASGTSGGNEQFF. The CDR3 bases are TGTGCCAGCAGCTTAGCATCCGGGACTAGCGGGGGGAATGAGCAGTTCTTC.

J is TRBJ2-7 and V is TRBV12-3 or TRBV12-4, with 7 bases matching TRBD2. The V gene end was trimmed by 2 bases and the J gene end by 7 bases; junction bases not matched to a gene: 14. This CDR3 comprises 16 residues. The CDR3 spells CASSLRAAGSSGEQYF. The CDR3 DNA reads as TGTGCCAGCAGTTTAAGGGCAGCGGGGAGCTCTGGGGAGCAGTACTTC.

This clonotype was observed at least ten times. The V call is TRBV15, the J call TRBJ2-5; possibly TRBD1 or TRBD2 for D (5 bases each). CDR1 and CDR2 (germline): LNHNV, YYDKDF (reference sequence). Trimming pared 1 base from V and 2 bases from J, leaving 11 bases between. The CDR3 loop spans 15 amino acids. The CDR3 here is CATSRAGPGQETQYF. CDR3 DNA sequence: TGTGCCACCAGCAGAGCGGGACCTGGTCAAGAGACCCAGTACTTC.

The J gene is TRBJ2-4, the V gene TRBV29-1, with D maybe TRBD1 (6 bases). CDR1 is SQVTM, CDR2 ANQGSEA, per germline. The CDR3 runs 14 residues. Trimming left V 6 bases short and J 8 bases short, with 20 bases between. The CDR3 region has the DNA TGCAGCGTCCGCCAGGGACATCCAGTTGACATTCAGTACTTC. This gives the protein CSVRQGHPVDIQYF.

The chain couples TRBV20-1 to TRBJ2-7; 8 nucleotides agree with TRBD2. V was clipped by 0 bases and J by 4 bases; unmatched bases: 14. Germline V gene lookup returns CDR1 DFQATT and CDR2 SNEGSKA (reference sequence). The CDR3 has 17 amino acids. The CDR3 loop reads CSARDFRREASSYEQYF. CDR3 nucleotides: TGCAGTGCTAGAGATTTTCGGCGGGAGGCGAGCTCGTACGAGCAGTACTTC.

This clonotype was detected ten times or more. This chain uses TRBV7-2 with TRBJ2-7; TRBD2 matches at 10 bases. CDR3 length: 15 residues. The J segment lost 3 bases and the V segment lost 5 bases, leaving 7 bases of the junction unmatched. From germline, CDR1 is SGHTA and CDR2 FQGNSA. CDR3 nucleotides: TGTGCCAGCAGCCCGGCGGCTAGCGGGAGCTACGAGCAGTACTTC. As protein: CASSPAASGSYEQYF.

This chain uses TRBV4-1 with TRBJ2-1, with 12 bases matching TRBD2. From germline, CDR1 is MGHRA and CDR2 YSYEKL. The CDR3 contains 15 residues. V lost 1 base to trimming and J lost 10 bases; unmatched junction nucleotides: 5. CDR3 coding DNA: TGCGCCAGCAGCCAAGGACTAGCGGGAGAGGGAGAGCAGTTCTTC. Residues: CASSQGLAGEGEQFF.

The chain couples TRBV11-2 to TRBJ2-1; 8 bases agree with TRBD1. CDR3 length: 15 residues. The trim removed 5 bases at V and 2 bases at J, leaving 5 bases unmatched. CDR1 is SGHAT, CDR2 FQNNGV, per germline. This CDR3 is CASSLWTGPYNEQFF. Written as DNA, the CDR3 is TGTGCCAGCAGCCTGTGGACAGGGCCCTACAATGAGCAGTTCTTC.

This clonotype was seen many times. The chain's CDR3 is CASSPRLAGVSYEQYF. CDR3 sequence (DNA): TGTGCCAGCAGCCCAAGACTAGCGGGAGTATCCTACGAGCAGTACTTC. The rearrangement uses TRBV5-5 and TRBJ2-7, with 12 bases that match TRBD2. This CDR3 comprises 16 residues. The germline V gene encodes CDR1 SGHKS and CDR2 YYEKEE (reference sequence). V shed 4 bases, J shed 1 base, and the junction held 6 bases outside the gene matches.

The chain recombines TRBV7-2 with TRBJ2-3; D might be TRBD2 (6 bases). This CDR3 region has 14 residues. Germline loops: CDR1 SGHTA, CDR2 FQGNSA. The V gene lost 5 bases and the J gene lost 4 bases, with 13 bases spanning the gap. The DNA for the CDR3 is TGTGCCAGCAGCACGCCCTGGGGGGCAGATACGCAGTATTTT. This codes for CASSTPWGADTQYF.

This clonotype was seen many times. The V gene is TRBV18, the J gene TRBJ2-1; D is perhaps TRBD1 (5 bases). CDR1 and CDR2 (germline): KGHSH, LQKENI. The V gene lost 2 bases and the J gene lost 8 bases, with 13 bases spanning the gap. The CDR3 extends over 14 amino acids. The CDR3 region is CASSPTTTRDEQFF. The CDR3 DNA sequence: TGTGCCAGCTCACCAACAACGACCAGGGATGAGCAGTTCTTC.

This clonotype has a handful of counts. This rearrangement joins TRBV5-1 to TRBJ2-5; D not resolved. V lost 1 base, J lost 1 base, and 11 bases lay in between. The germline V gene encodes CDR1 SGHRS and CDR2 YFSETQ. The CDR3 length is 15 residues. CDR3 loop: CASSLSGFSQETQYF. The CDR3 nucleotides read TGCGCCAGCAGCTTGTCCGGTTTTTCCCAAGAGACCCAGTACTTC. Full variable domain (outside the CDR3, taken from reference TRBV5-1 and TRBJ2-5): KAGVTQTPRYLIKTRGQQVTLSCSPISGHRSVSWYQQTPGQGLQFLFEYFSETQRNKGNFPGRFSGRQFSNSRSEMNVSTLELGDSALYLCASSLSGFSQETQYFGPGTRLLVL.

This rearrangement joins TRBV7-9 to TRBJ2-1; D not certain. Germline lookup yields CDR1 SEHNR and CDR2 FQNEAQ (reference sequence). This CDR3 region has 12 residues. Trimming cost V 6 bases and J 7 bases, with 10 bases left between them. The CDR3 DNA reads as TGTGCCAGCAGGAGGACGGAGAATGAGCAGTTCTTC. Its translation: CASRRTENEQFF.

V gene TRBV24-1 combines with J gene TRBJ2-3; D could derive from TRBD1 or TRBD2 (5 bases each). The CDR3 runs 17 residues. V was pared by 3 bases and J by 1 base, with 16 bases between. Germline V lookup: CDR1 KGHDR, CDR2 SFDVKD. The chain's CDR3 is CATSDGRRPGRTDTQYF. The CDR3 nucleotides read TGTGCCACCAGTGATGGTAGAAGGCCGGGACGCACAGATACGCAGTATTTT.

The chain couples TRBV7-2 to TRBJ2-5, with TRBD2 matching 7 bases. The junction had 10 bases not matched to a gene; V was cut back by 5 bases and J by 13 bases. The CDR3 is 12 amino acids. CDR1 is SGHTA and CDR2 is FQGNSA in the germline V gene. The CDR3 region has the DNA TGTGCCAGCAGCCCAGACGGGGAGGGTCGGTACTTC. Amino acids: CASSPDGEGRYF.